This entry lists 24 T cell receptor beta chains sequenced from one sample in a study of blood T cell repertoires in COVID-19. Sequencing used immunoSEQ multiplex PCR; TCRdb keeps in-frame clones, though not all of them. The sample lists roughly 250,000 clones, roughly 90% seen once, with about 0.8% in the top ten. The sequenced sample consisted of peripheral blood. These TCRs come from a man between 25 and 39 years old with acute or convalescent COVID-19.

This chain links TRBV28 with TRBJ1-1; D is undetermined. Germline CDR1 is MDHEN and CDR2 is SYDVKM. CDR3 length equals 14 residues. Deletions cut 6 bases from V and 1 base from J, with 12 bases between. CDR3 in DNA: TGTGCCAGCAGCCCCTATTTGAAGAACACTGAAGCTTTCTTT. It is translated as CASSPYLKNTEAFF.

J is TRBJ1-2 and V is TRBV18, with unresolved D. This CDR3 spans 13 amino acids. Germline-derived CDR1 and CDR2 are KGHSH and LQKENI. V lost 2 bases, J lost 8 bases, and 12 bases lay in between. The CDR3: CASSPSQTGGYTF. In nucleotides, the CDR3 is TGTGCCAGCTCACCAAGCCAAACGGGGGGCTACACCTTC.

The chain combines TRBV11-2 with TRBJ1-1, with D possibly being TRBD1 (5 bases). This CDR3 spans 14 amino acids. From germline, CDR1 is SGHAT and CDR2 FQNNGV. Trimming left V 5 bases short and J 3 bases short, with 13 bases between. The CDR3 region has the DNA TGTGCCAGCAGCACAGGCCGACACTACACTGAAGCTTTCTTT. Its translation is CASSTGRHYTEAFF.

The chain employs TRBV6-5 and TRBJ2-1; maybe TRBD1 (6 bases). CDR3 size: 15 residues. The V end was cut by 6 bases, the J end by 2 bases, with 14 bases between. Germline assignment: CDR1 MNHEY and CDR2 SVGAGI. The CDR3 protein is CASSPDRSPYNEQFF. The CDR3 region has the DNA TGTGCCAGCAGCCCCGACAGGAGTCCCTACAATGAGCAGTTCTTC.

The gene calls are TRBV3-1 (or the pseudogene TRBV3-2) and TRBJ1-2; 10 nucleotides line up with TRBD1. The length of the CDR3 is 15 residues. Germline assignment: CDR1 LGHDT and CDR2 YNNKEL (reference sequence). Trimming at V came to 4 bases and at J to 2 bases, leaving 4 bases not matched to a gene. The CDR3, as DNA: TGTGCCAGCAGCCTTTGGGACAGGGGAAACTATGGCTACACCTTC. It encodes CASSLWDRGNYGYTF.

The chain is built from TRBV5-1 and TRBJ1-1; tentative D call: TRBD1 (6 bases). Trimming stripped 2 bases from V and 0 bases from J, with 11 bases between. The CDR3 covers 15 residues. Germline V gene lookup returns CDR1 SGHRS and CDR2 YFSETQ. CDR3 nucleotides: TGCGCCAGCAGCTTCGGACAGCCCATGAACACTGAAGCTTTCTTT. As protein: CASSFGQPMNTEAFF.

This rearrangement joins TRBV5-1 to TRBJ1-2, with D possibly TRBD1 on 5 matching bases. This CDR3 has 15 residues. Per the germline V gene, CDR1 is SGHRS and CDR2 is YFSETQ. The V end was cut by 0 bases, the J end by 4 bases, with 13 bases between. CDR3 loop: CASSLAGGETYGYTF. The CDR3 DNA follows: TGCGCCAGCAGCTTGGCCGGGGGAGAGACCTATGGCTACACCTTC.

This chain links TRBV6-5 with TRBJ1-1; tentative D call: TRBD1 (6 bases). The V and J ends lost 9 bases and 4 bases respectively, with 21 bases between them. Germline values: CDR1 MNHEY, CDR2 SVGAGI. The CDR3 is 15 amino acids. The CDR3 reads CASSTPGGGGTEAFF. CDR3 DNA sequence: TGTGCCAGTAGTACACCCGGCGGGGGCGGCACTGAAGCTTTCTTT.

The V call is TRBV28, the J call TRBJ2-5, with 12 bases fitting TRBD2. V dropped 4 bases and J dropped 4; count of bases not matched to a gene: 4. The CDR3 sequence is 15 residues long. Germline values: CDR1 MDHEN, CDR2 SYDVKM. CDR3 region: CASSSLGLAGETQYF. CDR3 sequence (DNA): TGTGCCAGCAGTTCCCTGGGACTAGCGGGAGAGACCCAGTACTTC.

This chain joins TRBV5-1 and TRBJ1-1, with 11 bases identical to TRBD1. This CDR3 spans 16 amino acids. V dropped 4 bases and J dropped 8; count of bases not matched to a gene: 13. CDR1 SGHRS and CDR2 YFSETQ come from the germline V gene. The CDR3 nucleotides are TGCGCCAGCAGCCCTACTAGTGGACAGGGGGCTCCGGAAGCTTTCTTT. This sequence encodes CASSPTSGQGAPEAFF.

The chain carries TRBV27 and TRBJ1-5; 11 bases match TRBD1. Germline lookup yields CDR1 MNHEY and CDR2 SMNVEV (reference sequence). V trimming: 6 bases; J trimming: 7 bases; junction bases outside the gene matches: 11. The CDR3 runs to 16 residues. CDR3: CASRSGQGGPGQPQHF. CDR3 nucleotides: TGTGCCAGCAGGTCGGGACAGGGGGGGCCCGGGCAGCCCCAGCATTTT.

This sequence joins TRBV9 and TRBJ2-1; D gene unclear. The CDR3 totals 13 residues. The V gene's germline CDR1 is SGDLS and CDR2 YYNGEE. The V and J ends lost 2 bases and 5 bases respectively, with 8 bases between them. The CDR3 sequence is CASSVRQDNEQFF. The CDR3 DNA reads TGTGCCAGCAGCGTCCGGCAGGACAATGAGCAGTTCTTC.

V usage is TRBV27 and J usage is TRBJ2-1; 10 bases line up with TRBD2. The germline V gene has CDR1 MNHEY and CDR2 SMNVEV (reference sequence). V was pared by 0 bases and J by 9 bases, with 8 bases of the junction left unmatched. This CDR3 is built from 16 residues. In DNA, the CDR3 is TGTGCCAGCAGTTTATCGGGCCTAGCGGGAGTTTTTGAGCAGTTCTTC. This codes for CASSLSGLAGVFEQFF.

CDR3 region: CASSISRGRDAPQYF. The DNA for the CDR3 is TGTGCCAGCAGTATCTCGAGGGGGAGGGACGCCCCCCAGTACTTC. The V and J genes are TRBV27 and TRBJ2-5; D is perhaps TRBD2 (7 bases). The germline V gene encodes CDR1 MNHEY and CDR2 SMNVEV (reference sequence). This CDR3 is 15 amino acids long. V dropped 5 bases and J dropped 9 bases, with 22 bases sitting between them.

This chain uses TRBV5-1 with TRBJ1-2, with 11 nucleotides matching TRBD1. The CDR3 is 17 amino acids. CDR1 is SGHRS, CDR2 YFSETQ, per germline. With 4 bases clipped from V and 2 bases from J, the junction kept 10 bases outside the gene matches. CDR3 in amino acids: CASSLGTGGNLNYGYTF. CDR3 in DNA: TGCGCCAGCAGCCTCGGGACAGGGGGTAACCTGAACTATGGCTACACCTTC.

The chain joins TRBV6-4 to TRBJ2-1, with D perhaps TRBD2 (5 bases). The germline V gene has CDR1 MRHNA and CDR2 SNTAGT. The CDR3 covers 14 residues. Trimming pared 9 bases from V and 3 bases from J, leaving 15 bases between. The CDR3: CARSYRGCYNEQFF. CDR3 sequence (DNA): TGTGCCAGATCTTATCGGGGTTGCTACAATGAGCAGTTCTTC.

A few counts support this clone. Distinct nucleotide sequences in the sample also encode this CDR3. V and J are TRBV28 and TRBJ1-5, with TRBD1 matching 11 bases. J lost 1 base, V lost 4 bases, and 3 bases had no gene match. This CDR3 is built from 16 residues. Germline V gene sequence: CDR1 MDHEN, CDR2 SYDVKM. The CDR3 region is CASSSGTGGSNQPQHF. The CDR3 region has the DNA TGTGCCAGCAGTTCCGGGACAGGGGGGAGCAATCAGCCCCAGCATTTT.

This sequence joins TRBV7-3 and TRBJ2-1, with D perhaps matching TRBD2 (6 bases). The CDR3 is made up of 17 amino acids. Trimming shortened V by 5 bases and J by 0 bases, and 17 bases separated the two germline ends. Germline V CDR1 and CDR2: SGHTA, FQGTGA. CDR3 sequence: CASSLNPPGSSYNEQFF. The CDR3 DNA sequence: TGTGCCAGCAGCCTAAACCCGCCCGGGAGCTCCTACAATGAGCAGTTCTTC.

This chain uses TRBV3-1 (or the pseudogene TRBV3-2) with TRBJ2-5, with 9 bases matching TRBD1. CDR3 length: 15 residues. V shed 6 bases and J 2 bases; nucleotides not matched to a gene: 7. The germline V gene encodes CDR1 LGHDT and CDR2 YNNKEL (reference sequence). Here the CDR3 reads CASSPTTGGQETQYF. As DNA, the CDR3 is TGTGCCAGCAGTCCGACGACAGGGGGACAAGAGACCCAGTACTTC.

The CDR3 is CASSPDPPSRAYNEQFF. DNA of the CDR3: TGTGCCAGCAGCCCGGACCCTCCTAGCCGAGCCTACAATGAGCAGTTCTTC. The chain is built from TRBV7-2 and TRBJ2-1, with D possibly matching TRBD2 (5 bases). CDR3 length equals 17 residues. The V end was cut by 5 bases, the J end by 2 bases, with 19 bases between. Germline V gene lookup returns CDR1 SGHTA and CDR2 FQGNSA.

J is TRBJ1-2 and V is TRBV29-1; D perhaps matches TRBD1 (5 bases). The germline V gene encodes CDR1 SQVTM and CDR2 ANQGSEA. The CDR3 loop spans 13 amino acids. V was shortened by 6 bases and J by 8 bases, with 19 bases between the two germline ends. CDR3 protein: CSVYNPGLSGYTF. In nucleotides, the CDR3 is TGCAGCGTCTATAACCCAGGGCTGAGCGGCTACACCTTC.

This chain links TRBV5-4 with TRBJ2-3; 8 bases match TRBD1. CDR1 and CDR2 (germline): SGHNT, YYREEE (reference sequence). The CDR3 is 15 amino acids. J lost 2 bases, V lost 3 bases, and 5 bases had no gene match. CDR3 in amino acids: CASSSRDRPTDTQYF. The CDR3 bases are TGTGCCAGCAGCTCCCGGGACAGGCCCACAGATACGCAGTATTTT.

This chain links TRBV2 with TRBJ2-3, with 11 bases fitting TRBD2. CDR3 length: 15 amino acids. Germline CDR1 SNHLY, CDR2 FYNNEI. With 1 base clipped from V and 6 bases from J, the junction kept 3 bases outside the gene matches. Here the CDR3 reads CASSEVPSGGDTQYF. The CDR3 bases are TGTGCCAGCAGTGAAGTTCCTAGCGGGGGGGATACGCAGTATTTT.

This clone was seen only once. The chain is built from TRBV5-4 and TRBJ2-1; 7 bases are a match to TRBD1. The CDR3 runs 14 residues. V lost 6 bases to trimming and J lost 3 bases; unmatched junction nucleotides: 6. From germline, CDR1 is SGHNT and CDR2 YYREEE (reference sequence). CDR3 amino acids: CASTGQEDYNEQFF. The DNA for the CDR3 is TGTGCCAGCACCGGACAGGAGGACTACAATGAGCAGTTCTTC.